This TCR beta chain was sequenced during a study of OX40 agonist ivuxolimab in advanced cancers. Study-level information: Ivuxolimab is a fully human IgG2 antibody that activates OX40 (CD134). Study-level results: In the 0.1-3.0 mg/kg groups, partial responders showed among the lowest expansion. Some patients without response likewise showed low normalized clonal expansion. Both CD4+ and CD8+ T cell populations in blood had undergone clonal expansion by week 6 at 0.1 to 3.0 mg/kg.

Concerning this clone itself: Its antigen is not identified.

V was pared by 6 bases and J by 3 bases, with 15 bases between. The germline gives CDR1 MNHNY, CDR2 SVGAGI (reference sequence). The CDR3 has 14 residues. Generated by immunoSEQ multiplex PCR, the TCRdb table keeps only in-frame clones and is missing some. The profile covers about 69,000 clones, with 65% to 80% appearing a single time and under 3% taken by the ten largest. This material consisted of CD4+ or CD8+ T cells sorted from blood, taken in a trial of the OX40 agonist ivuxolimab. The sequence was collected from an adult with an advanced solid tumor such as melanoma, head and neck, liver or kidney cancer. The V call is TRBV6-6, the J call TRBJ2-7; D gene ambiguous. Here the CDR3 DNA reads TGTGCCAGCAGAGCAACTGGTCCTTTCTACGAGCAGTACTTC. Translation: CASRATGPFYEQYF.